This TCR beta chain stems from a study of CD4+ T cells in melanoma. Only in-frame clones appear in the TCRdb table, and some are missing; sequencing was by immunoSEQ multiplex PCR. Of about 140,000 clones listed, 80% to 95% are singletons. This TCR was recovered from a human donor with melanoma.

CDR3 amino acids: CASSYSRRGAGYGYTF. The CDR3 DNA follows: TGTGCCAGCAGTTACTCGAGGAGGGGGGCCGGGTATGGCTACACCTTC. The V call is TRBV6-5, the J call TRBJ1-2; TRBD1 is a possible D gene (6 bases). This CDR3 region has 16 residues. Deletions cut 0 bases from V and 5 bases from J, with 16 bases between. Germline V gene data show CDR1 as MNHEY and CDR2 as SVGAGI.